What follows describes a single TCR beta chain. Its antigen is not known. This entry belongs to a study of T cell responses to AZD1222 COVID-19 vaccine. Findings and caveats of the study: Mostly white British, mostly female donors; authors suggested clonal diversity may be underestimated. Baseline serostatus was positive in only six AZD1222 recipients. Repertoire sampling was restricted to post-peak T cell response timepoints.

Assay used: immunoSEQ multiplex PCR; TCRdb lists only in-frame clones, some missing. Found here are roughly 93,000 clones, over 85% of them singletons; the top ten hold approximately 2.8%. The specimen comprised peripheral blood, sampled on day 0 of MenACWY control vaccination. The clonotype comes from an adult in good health.

The CDR3 reads CASSLEGLPPTYEQYF. CDR3 DNA sequence: TGCGCCAGCAGCTTGGAGGGGCTCCCCCCTACTTACGAGCAGTACTTC. J is TRBJ2-7 and V is TRBV5-1; maybe TRBD1 (5 bases). Trimming stripped 0 bases from V and 4 bases from J, with 17 bases between. CDR3 length equals 16 residues. Germline values: CDR1 SGHRS, CDR2 YFSETQ. Based on the CDR3 plus reference TRBV5-1 and TRBJ2-7, the full variable domain is KAGVTQTPRYLIKTRGQQVTLSCSPISGHRSVSWYQQTPGQGLQFLFEYFSETQRNKGNFPGRFSGRQFSNSRSEMNVSTLELGDSALYLCASSLEGLPPTYEQYFGPGTRLTVT.